This is a list of T cell receptor beta chains from one sample in a study of T-cell memory formation after mild COVID-19. TCRdb fed the 5' RACE reads into MiXCR, producing one record per CDR3 protein. The sample contains some 250,000 distinct CDR3 sequences, approximately 9% of which appear only once. Material: PBMCs or a T cell subset sorted from them (not recorded which). The receptors come from a young man who had mild COVID-19 (a few samples of this study predate the infection). Cell type and time point are not known. The CDR3 runs from the conserved cysteine through the conserved F or W. Each record gives: clone size, J gene, D gene, V gene, CDR3 protein, CDR3 DNA. D genes are given only for firm matches. Clone size appears in some rows only: once, few, many, or a class for an expanded clone.

clone_size: few
j_call: TRBJ2-1
d_call: TRBD1
v_call: TRBV3-1
cdr3_aa: CASSQGQGSYNEQFF
cdr3_nt: TGTGCCAGCAGCCAGGGACAGGGGTCCTACAATGAGCAGTTCTTC

clone_size: few
j_call: TRBJ1-5
d_call: NA
v_call: TRBV11-2
cdr3_aa: CASSFMVDNQPQHF
cdr3_nt: TGTGCCAGCAGCTTTATGGTAGATAATCAGCCCCAGCATTTT

clone_size: many
j_call: TRBJ2-1
d_call: TRBD1
v_call: TRBV5-1
cdr3_aa: CASSLDRGRSEQFF
cdr3_nt: TGCGCCAGCAGCTTGGACAGGGGGCGCAGTGAGCAGTTCTTC

clone_size: few
j_call: TRBJ1-5
d_call: NA
v_call: TRBV20-1
cdr3_aa: CSAERGNQPQHF
cdr3_nt: TGCAGTGCGGAGAGGGGTAATCAGCCCCAGCATTTT

clone_size: NA
j_call: TRBJ2-3
d_call: TRBD2
v_call: TRBV6-1
cdr3_aa: CASSVRGADADTQYF
cdr3_nt: TGTGCCAGCAGTGTGCGGGGGGCGGATGCAGATACGCAGTATTTT

clone_size: NA
j_call: TRBJ2-7
d_call: NA
v_call: TRBV18
cdr3_aa: CASSPGGGPYEQYF
cdr3_nt: TGTGCCAGCTCACCTGGCGGGGGCCCCTACGAGCAGTACTTC

clone_size: many
j_call: TRBJ2-1
d_call: TRBD2
v_call: TRBV5-1
cdr3_aa: CASSLTSGDFDEQFF
cdr3_nt: TGCGCCAGCAGCTTGACTAGCGGTGACTTCGATGAGCAGTTCTTC

clone_size: many
j_call: TRBJ2-4
d_call: NA
v_call: TRBV12-3/TRBV12-4
cdr3_aa: CASSDRLAKNIQYF
cdr3_nt: TGTGCCAGCAGTGACAGGCTAGCCAAAAACATTCAGTACTTC

clone_size: few
j_call: TRBJ1-6
d_call: NA
v_call: TRBV20-1
cdr3_aa: CSAIPQGNSPLHF
cdr3_nt: TGCAGTGCTATCCCACAGGGCAATTCACCCCTCCACTTT

clone_size: NA
j_call: TRBJ1-2
d_call: TRBD1
v_call: TRBV7-9
cdr3_aa: CASMTGPMGYTF
cdr3_nt: TGTGCCAGCATGACAGGGCCCATGGGCTACACCTTC